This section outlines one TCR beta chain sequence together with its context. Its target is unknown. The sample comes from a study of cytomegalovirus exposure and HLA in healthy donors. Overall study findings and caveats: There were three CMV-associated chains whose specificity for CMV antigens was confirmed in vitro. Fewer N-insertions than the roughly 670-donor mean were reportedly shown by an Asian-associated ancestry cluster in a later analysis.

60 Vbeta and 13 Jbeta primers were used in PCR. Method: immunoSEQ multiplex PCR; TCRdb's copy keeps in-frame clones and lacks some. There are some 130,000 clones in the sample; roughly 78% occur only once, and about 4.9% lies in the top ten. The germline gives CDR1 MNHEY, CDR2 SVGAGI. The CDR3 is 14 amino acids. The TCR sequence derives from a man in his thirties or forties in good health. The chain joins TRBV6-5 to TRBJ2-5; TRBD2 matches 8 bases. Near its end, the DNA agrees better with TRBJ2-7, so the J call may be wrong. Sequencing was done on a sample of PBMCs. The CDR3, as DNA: TGTGCCAGCAGTTTTCGGGAGGGAGCCTACGAGCAGTACTTC. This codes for CASSFREGAYEQYF.